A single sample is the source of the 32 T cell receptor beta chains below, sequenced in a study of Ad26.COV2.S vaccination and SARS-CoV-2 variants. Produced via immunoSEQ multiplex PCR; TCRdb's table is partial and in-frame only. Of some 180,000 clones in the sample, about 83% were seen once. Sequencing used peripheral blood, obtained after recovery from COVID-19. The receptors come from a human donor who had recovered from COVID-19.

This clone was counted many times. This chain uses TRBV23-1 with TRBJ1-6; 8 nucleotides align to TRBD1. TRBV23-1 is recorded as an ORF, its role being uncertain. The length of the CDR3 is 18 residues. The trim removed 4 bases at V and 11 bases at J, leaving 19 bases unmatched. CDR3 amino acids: CASSRGRGLRLTRAPLHF. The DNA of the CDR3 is TGCGCCAGCAGTCGGGGCAGGGGGCTTCGACTGACTCGGGCACCCCTCCACTTT.

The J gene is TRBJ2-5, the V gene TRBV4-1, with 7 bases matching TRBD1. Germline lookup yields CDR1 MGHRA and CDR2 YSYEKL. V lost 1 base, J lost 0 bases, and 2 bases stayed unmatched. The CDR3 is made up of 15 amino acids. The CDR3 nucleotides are TGCGCCAGCAGCCAAGCCGACAGGGACCAAGAGACCCAGTACTTC. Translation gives CASSQADRDQETQYF.

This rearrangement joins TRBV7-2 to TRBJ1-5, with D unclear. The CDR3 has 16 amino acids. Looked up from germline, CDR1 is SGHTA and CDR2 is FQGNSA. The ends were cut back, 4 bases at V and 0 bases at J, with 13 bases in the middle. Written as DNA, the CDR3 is TGTGCCAGCAGCTCCCTGGGAGCCTATAGCAATCAGCCCCAGCATTTT. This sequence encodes CASSSLGAYSNQPQHF.

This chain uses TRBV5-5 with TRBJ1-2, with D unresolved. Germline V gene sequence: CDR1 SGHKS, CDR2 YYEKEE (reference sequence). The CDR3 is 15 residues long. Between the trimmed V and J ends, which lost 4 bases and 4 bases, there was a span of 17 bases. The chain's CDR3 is CASSVEMSFRYGYTF. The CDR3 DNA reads TGTGCCAGCAGCGTCGAGATGAGTTTCCGCTATGGCTACACCTTC.

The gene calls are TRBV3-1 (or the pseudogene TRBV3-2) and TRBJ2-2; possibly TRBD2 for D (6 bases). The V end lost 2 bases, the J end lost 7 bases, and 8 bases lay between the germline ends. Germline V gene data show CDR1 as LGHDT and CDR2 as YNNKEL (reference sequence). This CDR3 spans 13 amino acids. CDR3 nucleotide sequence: TGTGCCAGCAGCCAACGGGACTTCGGGGAGCTGTTTTTT. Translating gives CASSQRDFGELFF.

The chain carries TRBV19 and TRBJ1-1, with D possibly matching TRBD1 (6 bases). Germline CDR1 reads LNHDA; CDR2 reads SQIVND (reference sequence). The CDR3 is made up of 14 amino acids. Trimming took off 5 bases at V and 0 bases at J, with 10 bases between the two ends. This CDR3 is CASSFGQLNTEAFF. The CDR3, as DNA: TGTGCCAGTAGTTTCGGACAGCTGAACACTGAAGCTTTCTTT.

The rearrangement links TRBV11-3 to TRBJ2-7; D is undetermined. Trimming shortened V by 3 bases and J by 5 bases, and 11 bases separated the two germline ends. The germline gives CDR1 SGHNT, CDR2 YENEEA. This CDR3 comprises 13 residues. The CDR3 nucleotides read TGTGCCAGCAGCTTCACGTGGTCGGACGAGCAGTACTTC. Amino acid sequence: CASSFTWSDEQYF.

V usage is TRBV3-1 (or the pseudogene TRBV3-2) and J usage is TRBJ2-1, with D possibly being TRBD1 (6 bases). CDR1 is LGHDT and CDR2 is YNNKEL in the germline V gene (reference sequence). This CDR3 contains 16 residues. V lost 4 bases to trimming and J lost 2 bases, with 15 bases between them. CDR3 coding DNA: TGTGCCAGCAGCCTAGAGGGGGTGGGCACCTACAATGAGCAGTTCTTC. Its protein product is CASSLEGVGTYNEQFF.

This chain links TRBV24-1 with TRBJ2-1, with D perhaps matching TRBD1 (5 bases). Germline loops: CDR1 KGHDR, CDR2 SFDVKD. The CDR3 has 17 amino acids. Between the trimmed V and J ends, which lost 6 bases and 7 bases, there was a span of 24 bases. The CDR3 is CATSRQGLFPKGNEQFF. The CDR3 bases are TGTGCCACCAGTCGCCAGGGCCTATTTCCAAAGGGGAATGAGCAGTTCTTC.

The DNA of the CDR3 is TGTGCCAGCACCCGGTGGGAGAATCGGAACACTGAAGCTTTCTTT. Translation: CASTRWENRNTEAFF. V usage is TRBV3-1 (or the pseudogene TRBV3-2) and J usage is TRBJ1-1; D ambiguous. Germline V gives CDR1 LGHDT, CDR2 YNNKEL (reference sequence). The CDR3 is made up of 15 amino acids. V lost 7 bases and J 1 base, leaving 16 bases between the germline ends.

CDR3 sequence reads: CASSFGGRRSDTQYF. As DNA, the CDR3 is TGTGCCAGCAGCTTTGGGGGGCGTCGTTCCGATACGCAGTATTTT. The chain carries TRBV5-8 and TRBJ2-3; perhaps D is TRBD1 or TRBD2 (6 bases each). V was clipped by 2 bases and J by 6 bases, with 16 bases between them. The CDR3 runs 15 residues. Per the germline V gene, CDR1 is SGHTS and CDR2 is YDEGEE.

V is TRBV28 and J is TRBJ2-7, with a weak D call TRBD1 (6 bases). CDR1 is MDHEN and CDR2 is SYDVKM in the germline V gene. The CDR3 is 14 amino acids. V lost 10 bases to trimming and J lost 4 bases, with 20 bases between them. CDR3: CATTSGQVVYEQYF. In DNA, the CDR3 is TGTGCCACTACATCGGGACAAGTTGTATACGAGCAGTACTTC.

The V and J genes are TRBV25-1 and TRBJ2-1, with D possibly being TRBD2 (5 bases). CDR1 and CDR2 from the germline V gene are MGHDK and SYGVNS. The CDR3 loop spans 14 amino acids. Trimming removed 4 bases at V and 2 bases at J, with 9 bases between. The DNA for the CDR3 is TGTGCCAGCAGTGGGGTGGGAGCCTACAATGAGCAGTTCTTC. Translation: CASSGVGAYNEQFF.

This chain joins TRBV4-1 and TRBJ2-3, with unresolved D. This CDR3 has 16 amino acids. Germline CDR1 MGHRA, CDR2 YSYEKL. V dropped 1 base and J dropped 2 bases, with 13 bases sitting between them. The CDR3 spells CASSQVKGLPTDTQYF. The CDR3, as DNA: TGCGCCAGCAGCCAAGTTAAGGGATTACCCACAGATACGCAGTATTTT.

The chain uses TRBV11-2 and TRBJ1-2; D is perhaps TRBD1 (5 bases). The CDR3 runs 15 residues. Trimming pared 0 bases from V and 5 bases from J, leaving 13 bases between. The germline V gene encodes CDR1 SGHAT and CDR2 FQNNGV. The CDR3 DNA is TGTGCCAGCAGCTTAGAGGCAGGGAGCAAGTATGGCTACACCTTC. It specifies CASSLEAGSKYGYTF. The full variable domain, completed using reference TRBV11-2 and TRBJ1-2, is EAGVAQSPRYKIIEKRQSVAFWCNPISGHATLYWYQQILGQGPKLLIQFQNNGVVDDSQLPKDRFSAERLKGVDSTLKIQPAKLEDSAVYLCASSLEAGSKYGYTFGSGTRLTVV.

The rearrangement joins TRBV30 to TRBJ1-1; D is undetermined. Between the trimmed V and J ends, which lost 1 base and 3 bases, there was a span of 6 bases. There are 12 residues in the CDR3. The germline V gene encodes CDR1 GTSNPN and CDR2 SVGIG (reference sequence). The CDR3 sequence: CAWSGMDTEAFF. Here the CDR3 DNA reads TGTGCCTGGAGTGGTATGGACACTGAAGCTTTCTTT.

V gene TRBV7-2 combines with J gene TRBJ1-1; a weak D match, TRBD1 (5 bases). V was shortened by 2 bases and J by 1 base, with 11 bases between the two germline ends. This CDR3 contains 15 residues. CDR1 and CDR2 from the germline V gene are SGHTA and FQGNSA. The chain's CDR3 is CASSLMGPPNTEAFF. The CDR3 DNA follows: TGTGCCAGCAGCTTAATGGGACCCCCGAACACTGAAGCTTTCTTT.

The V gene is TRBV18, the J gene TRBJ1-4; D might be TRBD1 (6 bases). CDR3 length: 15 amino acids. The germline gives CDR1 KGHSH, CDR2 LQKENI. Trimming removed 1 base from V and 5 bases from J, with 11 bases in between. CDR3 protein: CASSPRAGVNEKLFF. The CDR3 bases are TGTGCCAGCTCACCACGGGCAGGGGTCAATGAAAAACTGTTTTTT.

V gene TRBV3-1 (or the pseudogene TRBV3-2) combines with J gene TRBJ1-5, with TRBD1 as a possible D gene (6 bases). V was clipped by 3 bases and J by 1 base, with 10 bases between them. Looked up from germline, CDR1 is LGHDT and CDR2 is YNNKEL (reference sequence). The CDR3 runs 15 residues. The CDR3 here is CASSQTGGSNQPQHF. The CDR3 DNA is TGTGCCAGCAGCCAGACAGGAGGAAGCAATCAGCCCCAGCATTTT.

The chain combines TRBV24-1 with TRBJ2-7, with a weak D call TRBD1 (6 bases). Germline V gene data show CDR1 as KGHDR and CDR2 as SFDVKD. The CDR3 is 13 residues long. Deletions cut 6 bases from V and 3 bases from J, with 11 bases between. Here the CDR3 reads CATSSLDSYEQYF. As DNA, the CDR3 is TGTGCCACCAGTTCCTTGGACAGCTACGAGCAGTACTTC.

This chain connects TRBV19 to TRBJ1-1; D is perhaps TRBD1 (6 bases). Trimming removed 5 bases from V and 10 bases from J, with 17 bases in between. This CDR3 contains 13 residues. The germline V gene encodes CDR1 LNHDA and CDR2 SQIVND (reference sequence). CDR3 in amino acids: CASSPGQLVGAFF. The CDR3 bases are TGTGCCAGTAGTCCCGGACAGTTAGTGGGAGCTTTCTTT.

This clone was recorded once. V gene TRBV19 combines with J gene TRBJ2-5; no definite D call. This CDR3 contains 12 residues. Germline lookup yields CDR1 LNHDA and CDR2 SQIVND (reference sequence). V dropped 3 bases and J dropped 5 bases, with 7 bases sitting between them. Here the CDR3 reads CASSMTGETQYF. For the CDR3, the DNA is TGTGCCAGTAGTATGACCGGCGAGACCCAGTACTTC.

For the CDR3, the DNA is TGTGCCTGGAGTGTACGCCATTTCTACCAAGAGACCCAGTACTTC. Amino acids: CAWSVRHFYQETQYF. V gene TRBV30 combines with J gene TRBJ2-5; D gene unclear. V was pared by 0 bases and J by 0 bases, with 11 bases between. The CDR3 loop spans 15 amino acids. Germline loops: CDR1 GTSNPN, CDR2 SVGIG (reference sequence).

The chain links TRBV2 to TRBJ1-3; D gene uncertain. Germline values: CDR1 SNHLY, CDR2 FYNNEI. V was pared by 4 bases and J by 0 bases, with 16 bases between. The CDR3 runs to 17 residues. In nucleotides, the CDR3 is TGTGCCAGCAGTGTGGTTTCGGGAACAGTCTCTGGAAACACCATATATTTT. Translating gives CASSVVSGTVSGNTIYF.

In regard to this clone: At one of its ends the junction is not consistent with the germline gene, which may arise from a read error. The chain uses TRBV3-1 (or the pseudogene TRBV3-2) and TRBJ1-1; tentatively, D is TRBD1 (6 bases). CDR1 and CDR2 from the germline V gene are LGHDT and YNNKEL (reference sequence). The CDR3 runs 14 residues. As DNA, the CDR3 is TGTGCCAGTAGCCGGGGGGGCCTGAACACTGAAGCTTTCTTT. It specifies CASSRGGLNTEAFF.

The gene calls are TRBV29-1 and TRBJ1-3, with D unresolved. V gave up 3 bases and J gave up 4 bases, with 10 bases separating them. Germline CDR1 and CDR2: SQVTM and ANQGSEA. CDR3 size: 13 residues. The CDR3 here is CSVEENGGNTIYF. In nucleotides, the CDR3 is TGCAGCGTTGAGGAGAACGGCGGAAACACCATATATTTT.

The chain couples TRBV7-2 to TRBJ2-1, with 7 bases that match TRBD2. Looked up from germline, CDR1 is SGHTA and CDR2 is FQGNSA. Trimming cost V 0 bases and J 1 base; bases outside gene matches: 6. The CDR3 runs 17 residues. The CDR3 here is CASSLAVLAKSYNEQFF. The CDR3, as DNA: TGTGCCAGCAGCTTAGCGGTACTAGCGAAGTCCTACAATGAGCAGTTCTTC.

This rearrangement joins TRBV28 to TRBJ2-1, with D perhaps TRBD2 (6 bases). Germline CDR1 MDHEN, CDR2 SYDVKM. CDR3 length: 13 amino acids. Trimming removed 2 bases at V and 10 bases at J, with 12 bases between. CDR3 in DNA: TGTGCCAGCAGTTTAGCCGGGGGTGGCGAGCAGTTCTTC. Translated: CASSLAGGGEQFF.

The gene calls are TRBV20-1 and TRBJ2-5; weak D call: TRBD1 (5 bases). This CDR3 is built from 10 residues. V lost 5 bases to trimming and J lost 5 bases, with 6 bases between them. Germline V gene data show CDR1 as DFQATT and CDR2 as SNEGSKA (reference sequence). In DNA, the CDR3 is TGCAGTGCTCCAGGGGAGACCCAGTACTTC. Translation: CSAPGETQYF.

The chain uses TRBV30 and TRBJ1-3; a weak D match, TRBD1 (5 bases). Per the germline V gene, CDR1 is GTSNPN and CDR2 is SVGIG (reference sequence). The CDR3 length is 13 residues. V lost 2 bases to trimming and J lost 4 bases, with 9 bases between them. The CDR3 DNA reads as TGTGCCTGGAGTACAGGAAACGGAAACACCATATATTTT. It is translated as CAWSTGNGNTIYF.

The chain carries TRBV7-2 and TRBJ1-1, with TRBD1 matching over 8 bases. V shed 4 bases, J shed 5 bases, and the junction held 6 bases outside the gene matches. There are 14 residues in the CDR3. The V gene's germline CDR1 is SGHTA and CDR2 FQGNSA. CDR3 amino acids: CASSWTGSGTEAFF. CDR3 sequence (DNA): TGTGCCAGCAGCTGGACAGGGAGTGGGACTGAAGCTTTCTTT.

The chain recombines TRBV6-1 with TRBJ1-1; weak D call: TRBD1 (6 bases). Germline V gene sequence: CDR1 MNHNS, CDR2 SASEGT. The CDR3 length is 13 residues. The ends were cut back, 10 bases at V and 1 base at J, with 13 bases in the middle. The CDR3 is CATLWGPNTEAFF. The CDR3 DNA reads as TGTGCCACCTTATGGGGGCCGAACACTGAAGCTTTCTTT.